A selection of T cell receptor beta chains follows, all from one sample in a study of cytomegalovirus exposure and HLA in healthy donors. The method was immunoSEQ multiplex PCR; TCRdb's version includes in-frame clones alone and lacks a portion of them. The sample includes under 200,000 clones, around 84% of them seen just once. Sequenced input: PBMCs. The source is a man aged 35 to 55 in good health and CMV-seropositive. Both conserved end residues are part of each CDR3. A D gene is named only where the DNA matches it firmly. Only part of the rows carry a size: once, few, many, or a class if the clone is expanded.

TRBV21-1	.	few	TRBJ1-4	TGTGCCAGCAGCAAACGCCACCAGGGGGCGCCTAATGAAAAACTGTTTTTT	CASSKRHQGAPNEKLFF
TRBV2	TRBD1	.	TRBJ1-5	TGTGCCAGCAGCGAGGACAGGGGGCGACGTCAGCCCCAGCATTTT	CASSEDRGRRQPQHF
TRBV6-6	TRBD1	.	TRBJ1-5	TGTGCCAGCAGGGGACAGAAAAATCAGCCCCAGCATTTT	CASRGQKNQPQHF
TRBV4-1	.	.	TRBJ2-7	TGCGCCAGCAGCCAAGACCGGGGGATCGGCGAGCAGTACTTC	CASSQDRGIGEQYF
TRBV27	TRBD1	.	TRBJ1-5	TGTGCCAGCAGTCCAGGGGGCACCAATCAGCCCCACCATTTT	CASSPGGTNQPHHF
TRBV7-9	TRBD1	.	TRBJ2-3	TGTGCCAGCAGCCCGGACAGGCAGGGGGCAGATACGCAGTATTTT	CASSPDRQGADTQYF
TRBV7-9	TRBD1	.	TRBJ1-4	TGTGCCAGCAGCCCAGACAGGGCTGGGGGTGAAAAACTGTTTTTT	CASSPDRAGGEKLFF
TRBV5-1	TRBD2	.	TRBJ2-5	TGCGCCAGCAACATCGGACTAGCGGGGGGGGAGACCCAGTACTTC	CASNIGLAGGETQYF
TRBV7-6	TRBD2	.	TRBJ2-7	TGTGCCAGCAGCTCTCCGGGACTAGCGGGAGAGGCCTACGAGCAGTACTTC	CASSSPGLAGEAYEQYF
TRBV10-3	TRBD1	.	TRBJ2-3	TGTGCCATCAGGGACAGGGTTGCGGGCACAGATACGCAGTATTTT	CAIRDRVAGTDTQYF
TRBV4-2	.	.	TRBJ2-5	TGTGCCAGCTCTAGGCGCGGGGAAGAGGGGGAGACCCAGTACTTC	CASSRRGEEGETQYF
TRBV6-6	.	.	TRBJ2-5	TGTGCCAGCAGTTACTCGGGAGCTCAAGAGACCCAGTACTTC	CASSYSGAQETQYF
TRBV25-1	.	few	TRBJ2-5	TGTGCCAGCAGTGGGGACTACCAAGAGACCCAGTACTTC	CASSGDYQETQYF
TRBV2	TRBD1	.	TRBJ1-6	TGTGCCAGCAGAGCTGACAGGGGTGGTTCACCCCTCCACTTT	CASRADRGGSPLHF
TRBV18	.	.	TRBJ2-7	TGTGCCAGCTCTCCCGTTGTAGGGGCAGAGTACGAGCAGTACTTC	CASSPVVGAEYEQYF
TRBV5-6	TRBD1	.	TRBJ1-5	TGTGCCAGCAGCTCCGGGACAGGGGGCGTTCAGCCCCAGCATTTT	CASSSGTGGVQPQHF
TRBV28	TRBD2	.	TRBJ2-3	TGTGCCAGCAGTCCCAGAGGAGCGGGAGTCACAGATACGCAGTATTTT	CASSPRGAGVTDTQYF
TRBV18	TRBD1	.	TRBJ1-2	TGTGCCAGCTCACCACGGGGACAGGGGACCTATGGCTACACCTTC	CASSPRGQGTYGYTF
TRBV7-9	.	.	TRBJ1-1	TGTGCCAGCAGCTTAATGGGGCTGACTGAAGCTTTCTTT	CASSLMGLTEAFF
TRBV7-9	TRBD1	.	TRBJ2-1	TGTGCCAGCAGCTACAGGGGGGCCACGGGGAATGAGCAGTTCTTC	CASSYRGATGNEQFF
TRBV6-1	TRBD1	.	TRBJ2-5	TGTGCCAGCAGTGAAGCGGACAGGGTGTATGAGACCCAGTACTTC	CASSEADRVYETQYF
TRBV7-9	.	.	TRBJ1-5	TGTGCCAGCAGCTCGTCAGGGCCGTATGATCCCCAGCATTTT	CASSSSGPYDPQHF
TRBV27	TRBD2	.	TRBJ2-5	TGTGCCAGCAGTTTAAGACTAGCGGGGTCGCTAGAGACCCAGTACTTC	CASSLRLAGSLETQYF
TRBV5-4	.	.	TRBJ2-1	TGTGCCAGCAGCGACACAGGAAATGAGCAGTTCTTC	CASSDTGNEQFF
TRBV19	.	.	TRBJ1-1	TGTGCCAGTAGTATAGAGGCAGGGCACACTGAAGCTTTCTTT	CASSIEAGHTEAFF
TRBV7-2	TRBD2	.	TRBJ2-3	TGTGCCAGCAGCTCGGGGACTAGCGGGGGGGCAGGGGATACGCAGTATTTT	CASSSGTSGGAGDTQYF
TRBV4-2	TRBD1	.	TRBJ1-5	TGTGCCAGCAGCCAAGAAAGGCGGACAGGGGGCAAGAATCAGCCCCAGCATTTT	CASSQERRTGGKNQPQHF
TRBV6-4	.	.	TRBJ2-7	TGTGCCAGCAAGGGGGGGTTTTCCTACGAGCAGTACTTC	CASKGGFSYEQYF
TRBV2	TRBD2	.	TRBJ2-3	TGTGCCAACAGCGGGGGAAGCACAGATACGCAGTATTTT	CANSGGSTDTQYF
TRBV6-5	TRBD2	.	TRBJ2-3	TGTGCCAGCAGTTACGGACTAGCCCTAGGCACAGATACGCAGTATTTT	CASSYGLALGTDTQYF
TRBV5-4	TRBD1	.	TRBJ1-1	TGTGCCAGCAGCATAGGGACAGGGGCAAACACTGAAGCTTTCTTT	CASSIGTGANTEAFF
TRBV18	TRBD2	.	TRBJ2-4	TGTGCCAGCTCACCACAAACGGCTAGCGGGAGTGTGAACATTCAGTACTTC	CASSPQTASGSVNIQYF
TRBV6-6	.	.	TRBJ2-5	TGTGCCAGCAGTTACGGTCCTAGTTATGAGACCCAGTACTTC	CASSYGPSYETQYF
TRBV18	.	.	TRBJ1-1	TGTGCCAGCTCACCTACTCCTCCCACAGTGAACACTGAAGCTTTCTTT	CASSPTPPTVNTEAFF
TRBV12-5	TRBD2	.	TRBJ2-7	TGTGCTAACGGACTCGACGTACTGGGAGGGTGGTCCTACGAGCAGTACTTC	CANGLDVLGGWSYEQYF
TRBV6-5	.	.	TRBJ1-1	TGTGCCAGCAGCCCTCGACGGCAGCGCAACACTGAAGCTTTCTTT	CASSPRRQRNTEAFF
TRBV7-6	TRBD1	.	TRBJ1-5	TGTGCCAGCAGCTTACAGGGGGATCAGCCCCAGCATTTT	CASSLQGDQPQHF
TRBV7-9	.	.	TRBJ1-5	TGTGCCAGCAGTCGGGGGGGTAGCAATCAGCCCCAGCATTTT	CASSRGGSNQPQHF
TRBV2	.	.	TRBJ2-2	TGTGCCAGCAGCCCGGAGGGCGCCCGGGAGCTGTTTTTT	CASSPEGARELFF
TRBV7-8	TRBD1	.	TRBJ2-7	TGTGCCAGCAGCTCAAACAGGGGTTACGAGCAGTACTTC	CASSSNRGYEQYF
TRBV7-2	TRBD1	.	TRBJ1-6	TGTGCCAGCAGCCCCGGGACAGGGTTCAATTCACCCCTCCACTTT	CASSPGTGFNSPLHF
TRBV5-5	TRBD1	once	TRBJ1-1	TGTGCCAGCAGCGATAGCAGGGGGCTAACTGAAGCTTTCTTT	CASSDSRGLTEAFF
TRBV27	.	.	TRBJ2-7	TGTGCCAGCAGTTTAACCCAGGGGTACGAGCAGTACTTC	CASSLTQGYEQYF
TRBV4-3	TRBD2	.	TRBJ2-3	TGCGCCAGCAGCCAAGTGTGGGTCGGGGGGAGGGGCACAGATACGCAGTATTTT	CASSQVWVGGRGTDTQYF
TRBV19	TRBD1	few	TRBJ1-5	TGTGCCAGTAGTATGGGGACAGGCCCGACCTCGGTGCCCCAGCATTTT	CASSMGTGPTSVPQHF
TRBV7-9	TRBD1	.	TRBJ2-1	TGTGCCAGCAGCCTAGGTGGAAGGGGGCCCTACAATGAGCAGTTCTTC	CASSLGGRGPYNEQFF
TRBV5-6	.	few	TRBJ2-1	TGTGCCAGCAGCATCGGGATCGGGCCTACGGTTGAGCAGTTCTTC	CASSIGIGPTVEQFF
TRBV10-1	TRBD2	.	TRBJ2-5	TGCGCCAGCAGTGACGGGGGGCAAGAGACCCAGTACTTC	CASSDGGQETQYF
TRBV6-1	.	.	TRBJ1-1	TGTGCCAGCAGTGAAGTCACAATGAACACTGAAGCTTTCTTT	CASSEVTMNTEAFF
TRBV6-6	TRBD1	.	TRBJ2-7	TGTGCCAGCAGTCCACAGGGGTTGAGGAACTACGAGCAGTACTTC	CASSPQGLRNYEQYF
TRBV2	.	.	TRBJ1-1	TGTGCCAGCAGCCGGGACATATGGAGAGCTTTCTTT	CASSRDIWRAFF
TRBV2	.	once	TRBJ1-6	TGTGCCAGCAGTGAACTCTATAATTCACCCCTCCACTTT	CASSELYNSPLHF
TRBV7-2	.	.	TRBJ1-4	TGTGCCAGCAGGTCATCAGGGCCGTCTAATGAAAAACTGTTTTTT	CASRSSGPSNEKLFF